This T cell receptor (beta chain) was captured by sequencing in a study of OX40 agonist ivuxolimab in advanced cancers. The overall study: Ivuxolimab is an agonistic anti-OX40 (CD134) antibody, and patients were treated with it. Ivuxolimab, which patients received intravenously every 2 weeks, was dosed at 0.01 to 10 mg/kg. A male proportion of about 80% was recorded, with mean age approximately 56 years and range roughly 20 to 90.

Remarks on this clone: Its target is unknown.

Generated by immunoSEQ multiplex PCR, the TCRdb table keeps only in-frame clones and is missing some. The sample has about 34,000 clones, 85% to 95% seen once. General study points: Average numbers of expanded clones were greater in CD8+ T cells than in CD4+.

This CDR3 has 15 amino acids. CDR1 is SGDLS and CDR2 is YYNGEE in the germline V gene. Trimming took 4 bases from V and 1 from J, leaving 14 bases between them. This rearrangement joins TRBV9 to TRBJ1-2; the D gene is possibly TRBD1 (6 bases). The TCR sequence derives from an adult with an advanced solid tumor such as melanoma, head and neck, liver or kidney cancer. This material consisted of CD4+ or CD8+ T cells sorted from blood, taken in a trial of the OX40 agonist ivuxolimab. CDR3 region: CASSSWGAGNYGYTF. DNA of the CDR3: TGTGCCAGCAGCTCCTGGGGGGCAGGTAACTATGGCTACACCTTC.